The 16 T cell receptor beta chains below come from one sample, sequenced in a study of blood T cell repertoires in COVID-19. The repertoire was sequenced with immunoSEQ multiplex PCR; TCRdb's copy has only in-frame clones and lacks some. There are around 400,000 clones in the sample; around 83% occur only once, and about 4.8% lies in the top ten. The sequenced material came from PBMCs or T cells enriched from blood (not recorded which). The receptors were sampled from a woman aged 45-65 years who had recovered from COVID-19.

The CDR3 sequence: CASSLGLAQETQYF. The CDR3, as DNA: TGTGCCAGCAGCTTAGGACTAGCCCAGGAGACCCAGTACTTC. The chain carries TRBV11-2 and TRBJ2-5; 7 bases match TRBD2. Germline assignment: CDR1 SGHAT and CDR2 FQNNGV. V shed 1 base and J 5 bases; nucleotides not matched to a gene: 4. The CDR3 length is 14 residues.

The rearrangement joins TRBV7-2 to TRBJ1-2; a possible D gene is TRBD1 (5 bases). Germline V gives CDR1 SGHTA, CDR2 FQGNSA. This CDR3 comprises 14 residues. Trimming stripped 1 base from V and 5 bases from J, with 11 bases between. The CDR3, as DNA: TGTGCCAGCAGCTTAGACAGGAACCCTTATGGCTACACCTTC. This codes for CASSLDRNPYGYTF. The entire variable domain, with the rest obtained from reference TRBV7-2 and TRBJ1-2, is as follows: GAGVSQSPSNKVTEKGKDVELRCDPISGHTALYWYRQSLGQGLEFLIYFQGNSAPDKSGLPSDRFSAERTGGSVSTLTIQRTQQEDSAVYLCASSLDRNPYGYTFGSGTRLTVV.

A single count supports this clone. The CDR3 bases are TGTGCCAGTAGAAAGGACAGTCGAAACAATCAGCCCCAGCATTTT. Protein sequence: CASRKDSRNNQPQHF. This chain links TRBV19 with TRBJ1-5; tentatively, D is TRBD1 (6 bases). Trimming stripped 6 bases from V and 3 bases from J, with 15 bases between. The CDR3 has 15 amino acids. The V gene's germline CDR1 is LNHDA and CDR2 SQIVND (reference sequence).

This clone appeared a few times. This sequence joins TRBV6-5 and TRBJ1-4, with no clear D. Germline assignment: CDR1 MNHEY and CDR2 SVGAGI. The CDR3 is 13 residues long. Trimming left V 7 bases short and J 4 bases short, with 10 bases between. The CDR3 bases are TGTGCCAGCATTTCACAGATTAATGAAAAACTGTTTTTT. It translates to CASISQINEKLFF.

The V gene is TRBV5-4, the J gene TRBJ2-3, with TRBD2 matching over 8 bases. The V gene's germline CDR1 is SGHNT and CDR2 YYREEE (reference sequence). The CDR3 is 13 residues long. The V gene end was trimmed by 6 bases and the J gene end by 0 bases; junction bases not matched to a gene: 0. Written as DNA, the CDR3 is TGTGCCAGCACGGGGGGGAGCACAGATACGCAGTATTTT. It specifies CASTGGSTDTQYF.

The chain has TRBV4-2 and TRBJ2-3; maybe TRBD1 (5 bases). The CDR3 consists of 16 residues. Germline V gives CDR1 LGHNA, CDR2 YNFKEQ. The V end was cut by 2 bases, the J end by 5 bases, with 17 bases between. The CDR3 DNA sequence: TGTGCCAGCAGCCAACAGGAGTACAGGTCTCGAGATACGCAGTATTTT. Protein product: CASSQQEYRSRDTQYF.

This clone was recorded only once. The chain has TRBV5-1 and TRBJ2-5, with D possibly being TRBD2 (6 bases). The germline V gene has CDR1 SGHRS and CDR2 YFSETQ. Trimming removed 6 bases from V and 5 bases from J, with 11 bases in between. The CDR3 covers 12 residues. The CDR3 DNA reads TGCGCCAGCAATCACGGGGGTGAGACCCAGTACTTC. Its protein is CASNHGGETQYF.

The genes are TRBV7-9 and TRBJ2-3, with D uncertain. CDR3 size: 13 residues. In germline, CDR1 is SEHNR, CDR2 FQNEAQ (reference sequence). The germline V and J ends were trimmed by 5 bases and 6 bases, with 12 bases remaining between them. The CDR3 DNA reads as TGTGCCAGCAGCGCCGGTCCATCCGATACGCAGTATTTT. It codes for CASSAGPSDTQYF.

The rearrangement uses TRBV21-1 and TRBJ1-1. TRBV21-1 is deemed a pseudogene. The CDR3 sequence is 16 residues long. CDR3 protein: CASSSYPRAGNTEAFF. CDR3 in DNA: TGTGCCAGCAGCTCATATCCGAGGGCAGGGAACACTGAAGCTTTCTTT.

The chain uses TRBV5-1 and TRBJ2-3, with 7 nucleotides matching TRBD2. The J segment lost 2 bases and the V segment lost 1 base, leaving 4 bases of the junction unmatched. CDR3 size: 15 residues. Germline V gene lookup returns CDR1 SGHRS and CDR2 YFSETQ. The CDR3 loop is CASSLSGTNTDTQYF. The CDR3 coding sequence is TGCGCCAGCAGCTTGAGTGGGACTAACACAGATACGCAGTATTTT.

This chain connects TRBV4-3 to TRBJ1-1; perhaps TRBD1 as D (5 bases). Germline CDR1 reads LGHNA; CDR2 reads YSLEER. The CDR3 contains 14 residues. Trimming took 1 base from V and 0 from J, leaving 6 bases between them. The DNA of the CDR3 is TGCGCCAGCAGCCAAGGACAGTTGAACACTGAAGCTTTCTTT. Protein sequence: CASSQGQLNTEAFF.

The J gene is TRBJ1-5, the V gene TRBV2; the D is unclear. CDR3 length: 13 amino acids. Germline CDR1 reads SNHLY; CDR2 reads FYNNEI. V was clipped by 8 bases and J by 4 bases, with 12 bases between them. CDR3 in amino acids: CASRRLVNQPQHF. The CDR3 bases are TGTGCCAGCCGAAGACTGGTAAATCAGCCCCAGCATTTT.

Comments on this clone: This sample also contains other DNA sequences that code for the same CDR3. V usage is TRBV24-1 and J usage is TRBJ2-3; 10 nucleotides match TRBD2. Unmatched junction bases numbered 3, after V lost 4 bases and J lost 3 bases. Per the germline V gene, CDR1 is KGHDR and CDR2 is SFDVKD. This CDR3 spans 15 amino acids. The CDR3 bases are TGTGCCACCAGTGACCGGACTAGCGGAACAGATACGCAGTATTTT. Protein sequence: CATSDRTSGTDTQYF.

This chain uses TRBV15 with TRBJ2-1; tentative D call: TRBD1 (6 bases). The CDR3 runs to 13 residues. Per germline, CDR1 LNHNV and CDR2 YYDKDF (reference sequence). The germline V and J ends were trimmed by 6 bases and 3 bases, with 9 bases remaining between them. CDR3 sequence reads: CATRGASYNEQFF. The CDR3 nucleotides read TGTGCCACCAGGGGGGCCAGCTACAATGAGCAGTTCTTC.

The chain couples TRBV5-4 to TRBJ1-2; 7 bases align to TRBD1. The V gene's germline CDR1 is SGHNT and CDR2 YYREEE (reference sequence). V lost 4 bases and J lost 4; bases outside the gene matches: 7. The CDR3 extends over 14 amino acids. The CDR3 protein is CASSQSGTAYGYTF. The CDR3 DNA reads as TGTGCCAGCAGCCAATCCGGGACAGCCTATGGCTACACCTTC. Full variable domain (remainder filled in from reference TRBV5-4 and TRBJ1-2): ETGVTQSPTHLIKTRGQQVTLRCSSQSGHNTVSWYQQALGQGPQFIFQYYREEENGRGNFPPRFSGLQFPNYSSELNVNALELDDSALYLCASSQSGTAYGYTFGSGTRLTVV.

The chain is built from TRBV20-1 and TRBJ1-2; D call uncertain. V was cut by 3 bases and J by 4 bases, with 12 bases left in between. CDR3 length: 13 amino acids. The V gene's germline CDR1 is DFQATT and CDR2 SNEGSKA (reference sequence). The CDR3 DNA is TGCAGTGCTAGTGCTCAACCCGGCTATGGCTACACCTTC. It yields the protein CSASAQPGYGYTF.